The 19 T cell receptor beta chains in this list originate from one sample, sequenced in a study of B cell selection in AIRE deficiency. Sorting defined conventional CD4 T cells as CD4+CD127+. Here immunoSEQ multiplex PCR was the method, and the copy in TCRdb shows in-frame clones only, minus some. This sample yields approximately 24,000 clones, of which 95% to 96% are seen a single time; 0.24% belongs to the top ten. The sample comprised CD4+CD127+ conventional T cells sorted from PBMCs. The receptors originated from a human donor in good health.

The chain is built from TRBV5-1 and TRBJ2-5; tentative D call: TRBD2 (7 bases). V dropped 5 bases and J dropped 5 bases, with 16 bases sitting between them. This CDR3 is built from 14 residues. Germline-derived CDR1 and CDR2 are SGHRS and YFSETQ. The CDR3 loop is CASRGAPSGETQYF. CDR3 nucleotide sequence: TGCGCCAGCAGGGGGGCCCCTAGCGGTGAGACCCAGTACTTC.

The CDR3 loop is CASSWGNTGELFF. The CDR3 bases are TGTGCCAGCAGTTGGGGGAACACCGGGGAGCTGTTTTTT. This chain joins TRBV27 and TRBJ2-2, with D hard to call. The CDR3 totals 13 residues. V was cut by 4 bases and J by 1 base, with 4 bases left in between. The germline CDR1 and CDR2 sequences are MNHEY and SMNVEV (reference sequence).

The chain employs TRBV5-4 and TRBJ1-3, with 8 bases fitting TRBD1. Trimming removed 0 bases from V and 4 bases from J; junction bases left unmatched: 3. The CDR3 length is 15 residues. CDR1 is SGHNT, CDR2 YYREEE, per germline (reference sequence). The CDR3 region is CASSLGQGTGNTIYF. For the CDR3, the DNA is TGTGCCAGCAGCTTGGGACAGGGGACCGGAAACACCATATATTTT.

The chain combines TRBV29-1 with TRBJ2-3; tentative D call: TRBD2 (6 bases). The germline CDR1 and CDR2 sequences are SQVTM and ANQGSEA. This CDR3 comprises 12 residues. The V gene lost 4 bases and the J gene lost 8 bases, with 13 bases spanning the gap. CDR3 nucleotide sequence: TGCAGCGTTGCAGCGGTGGGGGGTACGCAGTATTTT. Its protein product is CSVAAVGGTQYF.

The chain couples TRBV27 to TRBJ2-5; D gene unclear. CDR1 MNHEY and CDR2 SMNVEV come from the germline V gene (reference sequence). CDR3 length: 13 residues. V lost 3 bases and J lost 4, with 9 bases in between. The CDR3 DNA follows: TGTGCCAGCAGTTTGTCATTGGGAGAGACCCAGTACTTC. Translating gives CASSLSLGETQYF.

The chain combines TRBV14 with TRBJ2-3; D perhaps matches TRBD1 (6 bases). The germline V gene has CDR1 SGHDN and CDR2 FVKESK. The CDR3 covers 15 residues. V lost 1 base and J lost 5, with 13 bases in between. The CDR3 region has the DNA TGTGCCAGCAGCCAAGCGAGGGTCAGGGGAGATACGCAGTATTTT. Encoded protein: CASSQARVRGDTQYF. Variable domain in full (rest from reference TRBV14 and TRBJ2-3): EAGVTQFPSHSVIEKGQTVTLRCDPISGHDNLYWYRRVMGKEIKFLLHFVKESKQDESGMPNNRFLAERTGGTYSTLKVQPAELEDSGVYFCASSQARVRGDTQYFGPGTRLTVL.

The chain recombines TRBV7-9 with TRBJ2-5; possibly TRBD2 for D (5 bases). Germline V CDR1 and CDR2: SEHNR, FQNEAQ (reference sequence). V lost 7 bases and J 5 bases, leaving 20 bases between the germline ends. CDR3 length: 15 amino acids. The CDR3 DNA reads TGTGCCAGCACCCCTGACACTAGGCCCTCGGAGACCCAGTACTTC. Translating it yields CASTPDTRPSETQYF.

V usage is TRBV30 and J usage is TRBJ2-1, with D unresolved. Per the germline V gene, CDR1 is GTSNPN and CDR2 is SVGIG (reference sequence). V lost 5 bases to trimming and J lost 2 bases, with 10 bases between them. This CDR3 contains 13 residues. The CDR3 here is CAWFGTPYNEQFF. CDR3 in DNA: TGTGCCTGGTTTGGCACACCCTACAATGAGCAGTTCTTC. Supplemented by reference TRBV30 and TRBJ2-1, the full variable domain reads SQTIHQWPATLVQPVGSPLSLECTVEGTSNPNLYWYRQAAGRGLQLLFYSVGIGQISSEVPQNLSASRPQDRQFILSSKKLLLSDSGFYLCAWFGTPYNEQFFGPGTRLTVL.

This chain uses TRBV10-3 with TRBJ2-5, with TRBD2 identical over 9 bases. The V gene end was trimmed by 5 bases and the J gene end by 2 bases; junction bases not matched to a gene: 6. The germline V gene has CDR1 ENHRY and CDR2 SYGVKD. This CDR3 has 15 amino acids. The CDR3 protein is CAISTEAGGQETQYF. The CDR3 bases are TGTGCCATCAGTACTGAAGCGGGGGGACAAGAGACCCAGTACTTC.

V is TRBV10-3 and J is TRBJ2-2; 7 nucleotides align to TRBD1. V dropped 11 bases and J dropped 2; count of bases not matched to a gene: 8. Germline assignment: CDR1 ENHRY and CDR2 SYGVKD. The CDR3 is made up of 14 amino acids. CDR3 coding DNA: TGTGCCCCAAGTAGACAGGGTAACACCGGGGAGCTGTTTTTT. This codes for CAPSRQGNTGELFF.

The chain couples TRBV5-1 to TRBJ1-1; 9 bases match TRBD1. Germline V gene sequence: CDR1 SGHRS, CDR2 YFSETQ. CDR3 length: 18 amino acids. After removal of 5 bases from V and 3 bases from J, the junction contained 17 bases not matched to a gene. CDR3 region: CASRLPTGGARKDTEAFF. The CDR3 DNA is TGCGCCAGCAGATTACCTACAGGGGGCGCTAGGAAGGACACTGAAGCTTTCTTT.

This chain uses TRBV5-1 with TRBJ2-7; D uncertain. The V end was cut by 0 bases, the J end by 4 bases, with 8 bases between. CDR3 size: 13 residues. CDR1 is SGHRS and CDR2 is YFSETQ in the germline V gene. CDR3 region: CASSLVSGYEQYF. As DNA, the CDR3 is TGCGCCAGCAGCTTGGTGTCCGGGTACGAGCAGTACTTC.

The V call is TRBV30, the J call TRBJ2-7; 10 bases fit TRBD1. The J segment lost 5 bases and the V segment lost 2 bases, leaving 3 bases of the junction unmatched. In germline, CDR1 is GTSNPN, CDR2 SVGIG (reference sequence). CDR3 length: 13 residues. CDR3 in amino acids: CAWSSGTGDEQYF. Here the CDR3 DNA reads TGTGCCTGGAGTAGCGGGACAGGGGACGAGCAGTACTTC.

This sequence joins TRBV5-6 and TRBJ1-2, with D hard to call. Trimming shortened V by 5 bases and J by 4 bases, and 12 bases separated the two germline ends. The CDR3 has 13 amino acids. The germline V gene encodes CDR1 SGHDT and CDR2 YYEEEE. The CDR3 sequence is CASRVTVSYGYTF. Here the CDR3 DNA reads TGTGCCAGCAGGGTGACTGTTTCCTATGGCTACACCTTC.

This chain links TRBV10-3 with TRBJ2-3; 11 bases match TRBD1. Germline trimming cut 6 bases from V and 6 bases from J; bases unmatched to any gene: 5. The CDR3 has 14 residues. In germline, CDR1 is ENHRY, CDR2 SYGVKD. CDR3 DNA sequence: TGTGCCATCAGAACGGACAGGGGGCGCGATACGCAGTATTTT. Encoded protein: CAIRTDRGRDTQYF.

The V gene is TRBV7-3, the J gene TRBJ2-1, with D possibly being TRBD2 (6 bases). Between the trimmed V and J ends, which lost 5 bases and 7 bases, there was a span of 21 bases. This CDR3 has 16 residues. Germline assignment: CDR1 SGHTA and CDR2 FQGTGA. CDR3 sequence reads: CASSPHGAGRGNEQFF. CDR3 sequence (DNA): TGTGCCAGCAGCCCGCACGGCGCGGGAAGGGGAAATGAGCAGTTCTTC.

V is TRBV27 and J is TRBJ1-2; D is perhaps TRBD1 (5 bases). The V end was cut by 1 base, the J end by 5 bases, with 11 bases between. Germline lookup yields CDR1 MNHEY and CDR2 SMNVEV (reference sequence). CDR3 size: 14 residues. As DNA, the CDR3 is TGTGCCAGCAGTTTATTGGGGGGAGCATATGGCTACACCTTC. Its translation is CASSLLGGAYGYTF.

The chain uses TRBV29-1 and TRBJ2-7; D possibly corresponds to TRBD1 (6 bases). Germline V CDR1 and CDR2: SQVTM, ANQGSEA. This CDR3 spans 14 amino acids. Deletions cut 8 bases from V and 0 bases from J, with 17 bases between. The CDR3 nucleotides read TGCAGCCGCATTTACAGGGAATTCTCCTACGAGCAGTACTTC. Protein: CSRIYREFSYEQYF.

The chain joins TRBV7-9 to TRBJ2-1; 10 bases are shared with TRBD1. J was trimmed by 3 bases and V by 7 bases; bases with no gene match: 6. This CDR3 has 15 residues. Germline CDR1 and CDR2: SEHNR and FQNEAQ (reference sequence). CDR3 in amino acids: CASIDRGRNYNEQFF. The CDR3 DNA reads TGTGCCAGCATAGACAGGGGGCGAAACTACAATGAGCAGTTCTTC. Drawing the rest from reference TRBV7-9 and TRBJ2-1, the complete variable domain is DTGVSQNPRHKITKRGQNVTFRCDPISEHNRLYWYRQTLGQGPEFLTYFQNEAQLEKSRLLSDRFSAERPKGSFSTLEIQRTEQGDSAMYLCASIDRGRNYNEQFFGPGTRLTVL.